The 18 T cell receptor beta chains below were found in one sample sequenced in a study of OX40 agonist ivuxolimab in advanced cancers. Only in-frame clones appear in the TCRdb table, and some are missing; sequencing was by immunoSEQ multiplex PCR. The top ten hold 12% of the sample, which has around 65,000 clones, under 95% seen once. The sequencing here drew on CD4+ or CD8+ T cells sorted from blood, taken in a trial of the OX40 agonist ivuxolimab. These receptors were collected from an adult with an advanced solid tumor such as melanoma, head and neck, liver or kidney cancer.

The rearrangement links TRBV5-5 to TRBJ1-2, with TRBD1 as a possible D gene (5 bases). There are 17 residues in the CDR3. CDR1 is SGHKS and CDR2 is YYEKEE in the germline V gene (reference sequence). The V end lost 1 base, the J end lost 4 bases, and 20 bases lay between the germline ends. The CDR3 region has the DNA TGTGCCAGCAGCTTGAAGACAGCTCCCCAATGGGGCTATGGCTACACCTTC. It codes for CASSLKTAPQWGYGYTF. The variable domain in full, completed from reference TRBV5-5 and TRBJ1-2, reads DAGVTQSPTHLIKTRGQQVTLRCSPISGHKSVSWYQQVLGQGPQFIFQYYEKEERGRGNFPDRFSARQFPNYSSELNVNALLLGDSALYLCASSLKTAPQWGYGYTFGSGTRLTVV.

The J gene is TRBJ1-2, the V gene TRBV11-2; D is ambiguous. There are 12 residues in the CDR3. Germline CDR1 SGHAT, CDR2 FQNNGV. The ends were cut back, 4 bases at V and 7 bases at J, with 10 bases in the middle. This chain's CDR3 is CASSSYSLGYTF. DNA for the CDR3: TGTGCCAGCAGCTCGTACTCCCTTGGCTACACCTTC.

The V call is TRBV28, the J call TRBJ2-3, with 8 bases fitting TRBD2. The V gene's germline CDR1 is MDHEN and CDR2 SYDVKM. V lost 6 bases and J lost 7; bases outside the gene matches: 15. The CDR3 spans 16 residues. The CDR3 DNA sequence: TGTGCCAGCAGGCCTATGAGCGGGGGACTATCAAATACGCAGTATTTT. It is translated as CASRPMSGGLSNTQYF. The entire variable domain, with the rest obtained from reference TRBV28 and TRBJ2-3, is as follows: DVKVTQSSRYLVKRTGEKVFLECVQDMDHENMFWYRQDPGLGLRLIYFSYDVKMKEKGDIPEGYSVSREKKERFSLILESASTNQTSMYLCASRPMSGGLSNTQYFGPGTRLTVL.

V gene TRBV16 combines with J gene TRBJ2-1, with TRBD2 as a possible D gene (6 bases). Trimming cost V 4 bases and J 6 bases, with 13 bases left between them. CDR3 length: 14 residues. CDR1 is KGHSY, CDR2 FQNENV, per germline. The CDR3, as DNA: TGTGCCAGCAGCCTTGGGGGTAGCGGCAATGAGCAGTTCTTC. Encoded protein: CASSLGGSGNEQFF.

This sequence joins TRBV11-2 and TRBJ2-7, with 8 nucleotides matching TRBD1. Germline V lookup: CDR1 SGHAT, CDR2 FQNNGV. V lost 3 bases, J lost 2 bases, and 9 bases stayed unmatched. The CDR3 is 16 residues long. The CDR3 spells CASSFGTGNYAYEQYF. The CDR3 nucleotides read TGTGCCAGCAGCTTCGGGACAGGCAATTACGCCTACGAGCAGTACTTC.

The genes are TRBV10-3 and TRBJ2-7, with no clear D. This CDR3 contains 15 residues. The V gene's germline CDR1 is ENHRY and CDR2 SYGVKD. V was cut by 3 bases and J by 0 bases, with 12 bases left in between. The DNA of the CDR3 is TGTGCCATCAGTGATCAGGACGAACGCTCCTACGAGCAGTACTTC. It encodes CAISDQDERSYEQYF.

The rearrangement joins TRBV7-6 to TRBJ2-3, with 9 positions matching TRBD2. With V trimmed by 5 bases and J by 1 base, 7 bases remained unmatched. CDR1 is SGHVS and CDR2 is FNYEAQ in the germline V gene. CDR3 size: 16 residues. In nucleotides, the CDR3 is TGTGCCAGCAGCCCCGTAGCGGGAGAAGGCACAGATACGCAGTATTTT. Amino acids: CASSPVAGEGTDTQYF.

V is TRBV7-2 and J is TRBJ2-5, with 11 bases lining up with TRBD2. The trim removed 4 bases at V and 7 bases at J, leaving 8 bases unmatched. The CDR3 consists of 15 residues. The germline CDR1 and CDR2 sequences are SGHTA and FQGNSA. This CDR3 is CASSSTSGSKGTQYF. For the CDR3, the DNA is TGTGCCAGCAGCTCAACTAGCGGGAGTAAGGGGACCCAGTACTTC.

The CDR3 DNA is TGTGCCAGCAGCCTCCGACATGGCACAAACATGAACACTGAAGCTTTCTTT. Translating gives CASSLRHGTNMNTEAFF. V usage is TRBV5-8 and J usage is TRBJ1-1; D call uncertain. Germline V gene lookup returns CDR1 SGHTS and CDR2 YDEGEE. Trimming stripped 4 bases from V and 0 bases from J, with 19 bases between. The CDR3 totals 17 residues. Complete variable domain (other parts from reference TRBV5-8 and TRBJ1-1): EAGVTQSPTHLIKTRGQQATLRCSPISGHTSVYWYQQALGLGLQFLLWYDEGEERNRGNFPPRFSGRQFPNYSSELNVNALELEDSALYLCASSLRHGTNMNTEAFFGQGTRLTVV.

This rearrangement joins TRBV27 to TRBJ1-1, with no clear D. The germline V gene has CDR1 MNHEY and CDR2 SMNVEV (reference sequence). The CDR3 is 15 residues long. V was cut by 5 bases and J by 0 bases, with 13 bases left in between. The CDR3: CASSPMGRVNTEAFF. The CDR3 region has the DNA TGTGCCAGCAGTCCCATGGGCAGAGTGAACACTGAAGCTTTCTTT.

Notes on this clone: An end of the junction differs from the germline gene, which may be a read error. V and J are TRBV29-1 and TRBJ2-1; TRBD1 might be the D (5 bases). The germline CDR1 and CDR2 sequences are SQVTM and ANQGSEA. CDR3 length: 12 residues. Written as DNA, the CDR3 is TGCAGCGCTGAAGACAGTGGTTTAGAGCAGTTCTTC. This encodes CSAEDSGLEQFF.

The rearrangement links TRBV5-6 to TRBJ2-7; 8 bases match TRBD1. The CDR3 contains 13 residues. Germline CDR1 and CDR2: SGHDT and YYEEEE. V was clipped by 5 bases and J by 3 bases; unmatched bases: 4. DNA for the CDR3: TGTGCCAGCAGGGAGACAGGGGACTACGAGCAGTACTTC. Its protein is CASRETGDYEQYF.

V usage is TRBV6-6 and J usage is TRBJ2-7; TRBD2 agrees at 7 bases. This CDR3 contains 14 residues. The germline gives CDR1 MNHNY, CDR2 SVGAGI (reference sequence). The junction had 5 bases not matched to a gene; V was cut back by 2 bases and J by 4 bases. The CDR3: CASSYGLAVYEQYF. For the CDR3, the DNA is TGTGCCAGCAGTTACGGGCTAGCGGTATACGAGCAGTACTTC.

The V and J genes are TRBV13 and TRBJ2-5, with D perhaps matching TRBD1 (6 bases). The CDR3 spans 15 residues. The ends were cut back, 4 bases at V and 7 bases at J, with 19 bases in the middle. Looked up from germline, CDR1 is PRHDT and CDR2 is FYEKMQ (reference sequence). The CDR3 is CASSSLGTSQRTQYF. The CDR3 DNA reads as TGTGCCAGCAGCTCACTCGGGACATCTCAAAGGACCCAGTACTTC.

The genes are TRBV15 and TRBJ2-7; 8 nucleotides line up with TRBD2. The CDR3 runs to 14 residues. The J segment lost 1 base and the V segment lost 4 bases, leaving 3 bases of the junction unmatched. Per germline, CDR1 LNHNV and CDR2 YYDKDF (reference sequence). The CDR3 nucleotides read TGTGCCACCAGCACCGAGCGGGAGTCCTACGAGCAGTACTTC. Protein: CATSTERESYEQYF.

The chain is built from TRBV29-1 and TRBJ2-3; tentatively, D is TRBD2 (6 bases). The CDR3 runs to 14 residues. V dropped 2 bases and J dropped 4 bases, with 13 bases sitting between them. In germline, CDR1 is SQVTM, CDR2 ANQGSEA. CDR3 loop: CSVEREFQADTQYF. CDR3 nucleotide sequence: TGCAGCGTTGAACGGGAGTTTCAAGCAGATACGCAGTATTTT.

The chain links TRBV15 to TRBJ1-5; D is undetermined. CDR3 length: 17 amino acids. Per the germline V gene, CDR1 is LNHNV and CDR2 is YYDKDF (reference sequence). V lost 0 bases, J lost 7 bases, and 19 bases lay in between. This CDR3 reads CATSRDRGVDYSQPQHF. CDR3 bases: TGTGCCACCAGCAGAGACCGAGGTGTGGATTACAGCCAGCCCCAGCATTTT.

The rearrangement links TRBV7-2 to TRBJ2-2; D remains unclear. V was clipped by 1 base and J by 4 bases, with 4 bases between them. Germline V CDR1 and CDR2: SGHTA, FQGNSA. CDR3 length equals 13 residues. CDR3 residues: CASSLGPTGELFF. DNA for the CDR3: TGTGCCAGCAGCTTAGGACCCACCGGGGAGCTGTTTTTT. The full variable domain, completed using reference TRBV7-2 and TRBJ2-2, is GAGVSQSPSNKVTEKGKDVELRCDPISGHTALYWYRQSLGQGLEFLIYFQGNSAPDKSGLPSDRFSAERTGGSVSTLTIQRTQQEDSAVYLCASSLGPTGELFFGEGSRLTVL.